What follows are 13 T cell receptor beta chains derived from one specimen sequenced in a study of OX40 agonist ivuxolimab in advanced cancers. The table came from immunoSEQ multiplex PCR; TCRdb's copy has only in-frame clones and leaves some out. The table lists around 85,000 clones, 91% of them singletons. The sample in question was CD4+ or CD8+ T cells sorted from blood, obtained in a trial of the OX40 agonist ivuxolimab. These receptors all stem from an adult with an advanced solid tumor such as melanoma, head and neck, liver or kidney cancer.

The chain combines TRBV18 with TRBJ1-1; weak D call: TRBD1 (5 bases). This CDR3 spans 15 amino acids. V dropped 5 bases and J dropped 4 bases, with 17 bases sitting between them. Germline lookup yields CDR1 KGHSH and CDR2 LQKENI. This chain's CDR3 is CASSGDQGSGTEAFF. For the CDR3, the DNA is TGTGCCAGCTCAGGTGACCAGGGATCGGGCACTGAAGCTTTCTTT.

J is TRBJ2-2 and V is TRBV7-8; no firm D call. The CDR3 contains 11 residues. V gave up 5 bases and J gave up 7 bases, with 5 bases separating them. Germline V gene sequence: CDR1 SGHVS, CDR2 FQNEAQ. The CDR3 DNA sequence: TGTGCCAGCAGCCTTTACGGGGAGCTGTTTTTT. It codes for CASSLYGELFF.

J is TRBJ2-5 and V is TRBV6-6, with 7 bases aligning to TRBD2. CDR1 is MNHNY, CDR2 SVGAGI, per germline (reference sequence). V shed 11 bases, J shed 4 bases, and the junction held 13 bases outside the gene matches. The CDR3 is made up of 14 amino acids. The CDR3 sequence: CAGYSGGWGETQYF. The CDR3 DNA reads as TGTGCCGGATACTCCGGGGGGTGGGGAGAGACCCAGTACTTC.

This chain joins TRBV6-6 and TRBJ2-3; 9 nucleotides match TRBD2. Germline V lookup: CDR1 MNHNY, CDR2 SVGAGI (reference sequence). Trimming removed 0 bases from V and 4 bases from J; junction bases left unmatched: 5. CDR3 size: 16 residues. CDR3 sequence reads: CASSYSSSGISDTQYF. As DNA, the CDR3 is TGTGCCAGCAGTTACTCGTCTAGCGGGATCTCAGATACGCAGTATTTT.

The J gene is TRBJ1-5, the V gene TRBV10-3; D gene unclear. Germline V lookup: CDR1 ENHRY, CDR2 SYGVKD. Between the trimmed V and J ends, which lost 4 bases and 5 bases, there was a span of 9 bases. This CDR3 has 13 amino acids. CDR3: CAISAYRDQPQHF. The CDR3 region has the DNA TGTGCCATCAGTGCATACAGAGATCAGCCCCAGCATTTT.

This chain uses TRBV30 with TRBJ2-1, with D unclear. Trimming cost V 2 bases and J 3 bases, with 2 bases left between them. The CDR3 totals 11 residues. Germline assignment: CDR1 GTSNPN and CDR2 SVGIG (reference sequence). CDR3: CAWSFYNEQFF. In DNA form, the CDR3 reads TGTGCCTGGAGTTTCTACAATGAGCAGTTCTTC.

The chain employs TRBV21-1 and TRBJ1-1; the table's D call, TRBD1, was not checked against the DNA. TRBV21-1 corresponds to a pseudogene. The CDR3 consists of 14 residues. CDR3 nucleotides: TGTGCCAGCATCCCAGGGGGCTCGAACACTGAAGCTTTCTTT. It translates to CASIPGGSNTEAFF.

The chain joins TRBV6-5 to TRBJ2-5; D uncertain. The germline V gene encodes CDR1 MNHEY and CDR2 SVGAGI. With 0 bases removed from V and 7 bases from J, the gap between germline ends came to 9 bases. This CDR3 is built from 13 residues. The CDR3 DNA reads as TGTGCCAGCAGTTACTCGAGCTTAGGGACCCAGTACTTC. It yields the protein CASSYSSLGTQYF.

The CDR3 sequence: CASSYFKYNEQFF. CDR3 nucleotides: TGTGCCAGCAGTTACTTTAAGTACAATGAGCAGTTCTTC. The chain employs TRBV6-6 and TRBJ2-1, with D hard to call. CDR1 and CDR2 from the germline V gene are MNHNY and SVGAGI (reference sequence). V lost 1 base to trimming and J lost 4 bases, with 5 bases between them. This CDR3 has 13 residues.

The gene calls are TRBV2 and TRBJ1-5; D may be TRBD1 (5 bases). V gave up 3 bases and J gave up 5 bases, with 11 bases separating them. Germline CDR1 and CDR2: SNHLY and FYNNEI. The CDR3 length is 14 residues. In DNA, the CDR3 is TGTGCCAGCAGTGATAGGGCAGGGTATCAGCCCCAGCATTTT. As protein: CASSDRAGYQPQHF.

The V call is TRBV27, the J call TRBJ2-1; 14 bases are a match to TRBD2. From germline, CDR1 is MNHEY and CDR2 SMNVEV (reference sequence). This CDR3 is 18 amino acids long. J gave up 8 bases and V 1 base, and 10 bases lay outside the gene matches. CDR3 sequence reads: CASSLYKLTSGGGHEQFF. The CDR3 DNA follows: TGTGCCAGCAGTTTATATAAGCTGACTAGCGGGGGGGGCCATGAGCAGTTCTTC.

The chain's CDR3 is CAWSAPPSGSPQETQYF. The CDR3 DNA reads as TGTGCCTGGAGTGCTCCCCCCAGCGGGAGCCCTCAAGAGACCCAGTACTTC. This sequence joins TRBV30 and TRBJ2-5; 8 nucleotides match TRBD2. Germline CDR1 and CDR2: GTSNPN and SVGIG (reference sequence). The length of the CDR3 is 17 residues. The J segment lost 2 bases and the V segment lost 1 base, leaving 12 bases of the junction unmatched.

This clone was counted a single time. This chain joins TRBV9 and TRBJ2-2; possible D gene TRBD2, 6 bases. Germline assignment: CDR1 SGDLS and CDR2 YYNGEE. The CDR3 length is 15 residues. The V and J ends lost 0 bases and 0 bases respectively, with 6 bases between them. CDR3 region: CASSVASANTGELFF. CDR3 in DNA: TGTGCCAGCAGCGTAGCTAGCGCGAACACCGGGGAGCTGTTTTTT. The whole variable domain, filled in from reference TRBV9 and TRBJ2-2, reads DSGVTQTPKHLITATGQRVTLRCSPRSGDLSVYWYQQSLDQGLQFLIQYYNGEERAKGNILERFSAQQFPDLHSELNLSSLELGDSALYFCASSVASANTGELFFGEGSRLTVL.